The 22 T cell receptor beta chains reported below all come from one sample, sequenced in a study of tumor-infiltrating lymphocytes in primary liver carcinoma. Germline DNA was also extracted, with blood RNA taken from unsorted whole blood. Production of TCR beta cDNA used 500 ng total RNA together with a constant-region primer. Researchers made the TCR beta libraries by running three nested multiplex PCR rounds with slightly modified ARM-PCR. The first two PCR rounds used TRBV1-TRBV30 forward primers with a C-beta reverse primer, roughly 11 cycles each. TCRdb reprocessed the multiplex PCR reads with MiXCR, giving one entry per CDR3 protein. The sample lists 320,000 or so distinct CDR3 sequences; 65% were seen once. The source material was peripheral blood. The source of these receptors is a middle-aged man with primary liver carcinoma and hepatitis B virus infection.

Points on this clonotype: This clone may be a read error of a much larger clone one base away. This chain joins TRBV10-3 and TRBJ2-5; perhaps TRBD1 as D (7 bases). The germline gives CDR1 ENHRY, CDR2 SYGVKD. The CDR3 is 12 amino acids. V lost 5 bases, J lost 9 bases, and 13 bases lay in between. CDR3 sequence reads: CAISPQGEAQYF. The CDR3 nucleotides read TGTGCCATCAGTCCCCAGGGGGAGGCCCAGTACTTC.

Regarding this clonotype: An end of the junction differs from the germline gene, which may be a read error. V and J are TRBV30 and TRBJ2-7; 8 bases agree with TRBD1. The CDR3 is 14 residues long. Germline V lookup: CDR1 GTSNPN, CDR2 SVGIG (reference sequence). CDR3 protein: CAWNSLGQGHEQYF. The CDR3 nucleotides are TGTGCCTGGAACTCTCTCGGACAGGGCCACGAACAGTACTTC.

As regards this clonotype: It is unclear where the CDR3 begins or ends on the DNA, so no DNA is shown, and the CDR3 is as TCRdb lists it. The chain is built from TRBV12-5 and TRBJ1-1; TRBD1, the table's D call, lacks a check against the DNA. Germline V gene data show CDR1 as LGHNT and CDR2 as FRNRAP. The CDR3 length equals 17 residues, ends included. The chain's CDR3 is CASGFGTGTGVNTEASF.

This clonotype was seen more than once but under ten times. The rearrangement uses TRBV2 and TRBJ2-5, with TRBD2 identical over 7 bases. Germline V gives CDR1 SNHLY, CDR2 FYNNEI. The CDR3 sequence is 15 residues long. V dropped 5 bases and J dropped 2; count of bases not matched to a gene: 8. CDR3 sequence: CASSPQHGRQETQYF. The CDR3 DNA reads TGTGCCAGCAGTCCCCAGCACGGGAGGCAAGAGACCCAGTACTTC.

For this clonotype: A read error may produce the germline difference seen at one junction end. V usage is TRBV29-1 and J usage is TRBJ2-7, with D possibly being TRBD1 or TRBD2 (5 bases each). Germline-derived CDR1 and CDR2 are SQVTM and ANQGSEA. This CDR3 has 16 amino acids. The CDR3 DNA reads TGCAACGCCATGACACCTGGGACCGACACTCCCTACGAGCAGTGCTTC. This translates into CNAMTPGTDTPYEQCF.

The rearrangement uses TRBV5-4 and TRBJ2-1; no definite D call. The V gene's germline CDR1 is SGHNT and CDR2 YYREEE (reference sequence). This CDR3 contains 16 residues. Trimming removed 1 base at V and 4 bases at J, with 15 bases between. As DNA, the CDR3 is TGTGCCAGCAGCTTGTCAACCAGCCCTAGGTACAATGAGCAGTTCTTC. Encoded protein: CASSLSTSPRYNEQFF.

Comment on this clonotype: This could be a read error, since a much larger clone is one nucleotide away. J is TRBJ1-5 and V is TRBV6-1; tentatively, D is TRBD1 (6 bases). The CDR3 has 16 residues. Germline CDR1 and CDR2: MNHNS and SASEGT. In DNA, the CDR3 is TGTGCCGGCAGCCCCGTGGACAGAAATAGCAATCAGCCCCAGCATTTT. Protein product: CAGSPVDRNSNQPQHF.

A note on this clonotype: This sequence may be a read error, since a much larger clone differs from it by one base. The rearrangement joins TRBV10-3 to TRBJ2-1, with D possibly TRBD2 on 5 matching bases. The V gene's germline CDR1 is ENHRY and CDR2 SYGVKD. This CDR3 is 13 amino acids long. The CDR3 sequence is CATVASLRNEQLF. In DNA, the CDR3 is TGTGCCACCGTGGCTAGCCTCCGTAATGAGCAGCTCTTC.

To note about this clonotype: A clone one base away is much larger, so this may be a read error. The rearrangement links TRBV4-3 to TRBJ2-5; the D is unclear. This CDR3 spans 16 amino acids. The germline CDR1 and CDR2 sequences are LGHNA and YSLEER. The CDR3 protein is CASSQGPRTTQESQYF. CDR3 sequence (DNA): TGCGCCAGCAGCCAAGGACCAAGGACGACCCAAGAGAGCCAGTACTTC.

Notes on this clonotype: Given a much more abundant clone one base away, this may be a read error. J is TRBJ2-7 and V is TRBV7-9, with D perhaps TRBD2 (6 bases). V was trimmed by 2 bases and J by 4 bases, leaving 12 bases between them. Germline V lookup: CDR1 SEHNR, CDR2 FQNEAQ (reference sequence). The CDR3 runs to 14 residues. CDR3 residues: CASSLPGDLYEQYF. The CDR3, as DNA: TGTGCCAGCAGCTTACCGGGGGACCTATACGAGCAGTACTTC.

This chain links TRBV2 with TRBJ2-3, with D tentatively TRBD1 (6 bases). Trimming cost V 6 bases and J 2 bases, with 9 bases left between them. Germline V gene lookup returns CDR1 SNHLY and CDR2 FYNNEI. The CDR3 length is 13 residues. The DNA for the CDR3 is TGTGCCAGCAGCGGGGACACCACAGATACGCAGTATTTT. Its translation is CASSGDTTDTQYF.

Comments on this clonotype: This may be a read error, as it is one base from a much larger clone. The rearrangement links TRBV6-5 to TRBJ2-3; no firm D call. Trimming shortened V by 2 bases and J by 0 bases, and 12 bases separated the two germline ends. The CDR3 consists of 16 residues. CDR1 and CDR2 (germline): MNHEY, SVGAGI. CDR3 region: CASSYPPSESTDTQYF. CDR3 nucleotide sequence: TGTGCCAGCAGTTACCCTCCCAGCGAGAGCACAGATACGCAGTATTTT.

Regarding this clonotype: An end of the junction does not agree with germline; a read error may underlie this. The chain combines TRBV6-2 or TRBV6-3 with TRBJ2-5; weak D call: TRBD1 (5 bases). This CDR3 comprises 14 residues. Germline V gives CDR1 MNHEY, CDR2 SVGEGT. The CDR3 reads CANSYSGRQETQYF. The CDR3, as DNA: TGTGCCAACAGTTACTCAGGGCGCCAAGAGACCCAGTACTTC.

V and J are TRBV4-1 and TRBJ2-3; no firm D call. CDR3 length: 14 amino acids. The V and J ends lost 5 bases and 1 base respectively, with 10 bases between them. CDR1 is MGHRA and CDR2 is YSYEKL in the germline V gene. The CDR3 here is CASSAQTGTDTQYF. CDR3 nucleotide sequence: TGCGCCAGCAGCGCCCAGACTGGCACAGATACGCAGTATTTT.

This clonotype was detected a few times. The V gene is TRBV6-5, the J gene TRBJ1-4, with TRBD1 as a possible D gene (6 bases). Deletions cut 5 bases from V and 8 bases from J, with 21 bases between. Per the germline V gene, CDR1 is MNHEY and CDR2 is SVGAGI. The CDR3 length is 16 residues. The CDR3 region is CASSRGARYFGEKLFF. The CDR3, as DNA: TGTGCCAGCAGTAGGGGGGCCAGGTACTTCGGCGAAAAACTGTTTTTT.

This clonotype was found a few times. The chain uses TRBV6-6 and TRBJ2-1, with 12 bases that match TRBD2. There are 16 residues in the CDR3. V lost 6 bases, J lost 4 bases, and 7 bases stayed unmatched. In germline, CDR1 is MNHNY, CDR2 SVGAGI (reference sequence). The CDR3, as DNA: TGTGCCAGCAGCCCCCTAGCGGGAGGGGGGTACAATGAGCAGTTCTTC. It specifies CASSPLAGGGYNEQFF.

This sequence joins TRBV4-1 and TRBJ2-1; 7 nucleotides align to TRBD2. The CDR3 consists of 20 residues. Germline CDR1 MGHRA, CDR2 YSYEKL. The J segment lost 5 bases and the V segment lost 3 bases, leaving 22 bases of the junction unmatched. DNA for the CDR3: TGCGCCAGCAGCCACCCGATTGGACGGGGACTATCGGGACCTGACAATGAGCAGTTCTTC. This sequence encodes CASSHPIGRGLSGPDNEQFF.

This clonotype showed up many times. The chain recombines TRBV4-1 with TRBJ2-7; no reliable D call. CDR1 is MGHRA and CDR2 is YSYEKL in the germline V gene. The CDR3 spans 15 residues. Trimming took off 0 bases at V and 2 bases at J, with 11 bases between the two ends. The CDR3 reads CASSQEPRRTYEQYF. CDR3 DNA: TGCGCCAGCAGCCAAGAGCCCAGGCGAACCTACGAGCAGTACTTC.

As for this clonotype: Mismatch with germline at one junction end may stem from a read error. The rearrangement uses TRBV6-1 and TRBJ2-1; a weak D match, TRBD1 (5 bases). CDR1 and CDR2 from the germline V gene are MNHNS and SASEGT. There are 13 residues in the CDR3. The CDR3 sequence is CASSEDRGIEQFF. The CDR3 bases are TGTGCTAGCAGTGAAGATAGGGGCATTGAGCAGTTCTTC.

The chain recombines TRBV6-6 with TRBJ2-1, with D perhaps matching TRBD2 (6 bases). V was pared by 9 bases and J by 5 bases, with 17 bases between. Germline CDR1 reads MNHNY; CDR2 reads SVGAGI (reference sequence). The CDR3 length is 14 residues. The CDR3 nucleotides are TGTGCCAGTCACTTCACGGGAGAAAACAATGAGCAGTTCTTC. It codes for CASHFTGENNEQFF.

CDR3 in DNA: TGCAGTGCTTCGCCCCAGTGGGGGGGGACAGGAGAGACCCAGTACTTC. As protein: CSASPQWGGTGETQYF. The V and J genes are TRBV20-1 and TRBJ2-5, with a possible D match to TRBD1 (8 bases). From germline, CDR1 is DFQATT and CDR2 SNEGSKA (reference sequence). This CDR3 is built from 16 residues. The V and J ends lost 5 bases and 4 bases respectively, with 23 bases between them.

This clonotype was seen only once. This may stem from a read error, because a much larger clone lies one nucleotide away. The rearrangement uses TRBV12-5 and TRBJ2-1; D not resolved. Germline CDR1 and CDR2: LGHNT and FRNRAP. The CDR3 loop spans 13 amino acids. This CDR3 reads CANGLDRYNEQFF. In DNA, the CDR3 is TGTGCTAATGGTTTGGACCGGTACAATGAGCAGTTCTTC.